The entry that follows covers one T cell receptor beta chain sequence. Its antigen is undetermined. TCRdb keeps only in-frame clones here, not all; method: immunoSEQ multiplex PCR. This sample has fewer than 7,500 clones, with around nine tenths found just once. The CDR3 runs to 15 residues. The sample belongs to a study of chemoradiotherapy in HPV16-positive cancers. Study-wide results and limits: Non-HPV-specific T cells did not expand in tumors during treatment, whereas candidate HPV-specific clones and E7-related motifs did.

V is TRBV21-1 and J is TRBJ1-1; the tabulated D call, TRBD1, remains unverified against the DNA. TRBV21-1 is a pseudogene segment. The sample was gathered from a patient who underwent chemoradiotherapy. The TCR sequence derives from a human donor with HPV-associated anogenital cancer. The CDR3, as DNA: TGTGCCAGCAGCACCCCGACACGGCGCAACACTGAAGCTTTCTTT. This sequence encodes CASSTPTRRNTEAFF.